This TCR beta chain was recovered during a study of blood T cell repertoires in COVID-19. Study at large: Samples representing acute and convalescent COVID-19 were sourced from the United States, Italy and Spain. In each case, the material was cDNA or gDNA derived from T cells, B-cell-depleted T cells, or PBMCs.

TCRdb's copy holds only in-frame clones and misses some; the assay was immunoSEQ multiplex PCR. This table has 45,000 to 60,000 clones, 75% to 90% appearing once. With V trimmed by 5 bases and J by 6 bases, 12 bases remained unmatched. This CDR3 contains 16 residues. Looked up from germline, CDR1 is SNHLY and CDR2 is FYNNEI. The chain is built from TRBV2 and TRBJ2-5; 10 bases are shared with TRBD2. The sample taken for sequencing was peripheral blood. The source is a man aged 55 to 70 with acute or convalescent COVID-19. The CDR3 is CASSPRTGTSEKTQYF. The CDR3 coding sequence is TGTGCCAGCAGTCCTCGTACCGGGACTAGCGAAAAGACCCAGTACTTC.